These 10 T cell receptor beta chains originate from one sample sequenced in a study of blood T cell repertoires in COVID-19. Sequencing was performed with immunoSEQ multiplex PCR; in TCRdb, only in-frame clones are kept and a portion is missing. The sample yields 200,000 to 300,000 clones, 83% seen once. Material for sequencing was peripheral blood. The receptors stem from a human donor in a cohort sampled during active COVID-19.

The V and J genes are TRBV20-1 and TRBJ2-5; 8 bases map to TRBD2. Germline V lookup: CDR1 DFQATT, CDR2 SNEGSKA (reference sequence). J lost 5 bases, V lost 3 bases, and 5 bases had no gene match. This CDR3 has 13 amino acids. CDR3 amino acids: CSASPGGRETQYF. Written as DNA, the CDR3 is TGCAGTGCTAGTCCTGGCGGGAGGGAGACCCAGTACTTC.

The V gene is TRBV24-1, the J gene TRBJ2-1, with 8 bases matching TRBD2. The CDR3 spans 15 residues. V dropped 5 bases and J dropped 4; count of bases not matched to a gene: 6. Germline CDR1 and CDR2: KGHDR and SFDVKD. The CDR3 sequence: CATSAAGTSYNEQFF. In DNA form, the CDR3 reads TGTGCCACCAGTGCTGCCGGGACTAGTTACAATGAGCAGTTCTTC.

Of note for this clone: A read error may account for a junction end that differs from germline. This chain connects TRBV5-1 to TRBJ2-2; 8 bases are shared with TRBD1. The CDR3 totals 15 residues. Germline V gene lookup returns CDR1 SGHRS and CDR2 YFSETQ. CDR3 nucleotide sequence: TGCGCCAGCACCTTGGACAGGGCCCCCACCGGGGAGCTGTTTTTT. Translated, it gives CASTLDRAPTGELFF. Full variable domain (rest looked up from reference TRBV5-1 and TRBJ2-2): KAGVTQTPRYLIKTRGQQVTLSCSPISGHRSVSWYQQTPGQGLQFLFEYFSETQRNKGNFPGRFSGRQFSNSRSEMNVSTLELGDSALYLCASTLDRAPTGELFFGEGSRLTVL.

J is TRBJ2-7 and V is TRBV27, with TRBD2 as a possible D gene (5 bases). This CDR3 has 14 amino acids. V lost 3 bases and J lost 4, with 13 bases in between. Germline lookup yields CDR1 MNHEY and CDR2 SMNVEV (reference sequence). The CDR3 protein is CASSFRQPGYEQYF. The CDR3 bases are TGTGCCAGCAGTTTTAGGCAGCCGGGGTACGAGCAGTACTTC.

This clone was detected a few times. J is TRBJ2-5 and V is TRBV4-1; no reliable D call. Germline V lookup: CDR1 MGHRA, CDR2 YSYEKL. V shed 1 base and J shed 5 bases, with 8 bases lying between them. The CDR3 extends over 13 amino acids. The CDR3 DNA follows: TGCGCCAGCAGCCAAGGCCATCGGGAGACCCAGTACTTC. The encoded protein is CASSQGHRETQYF.

The CDR3 loop is CASSTYRGASTGELFF. CDR3 bases: TGTGCCAGCAGTACTTATCGGGGGGCAAGCACCGGGGAGCTGTTTTTT. This chain links TRBV7-2 with TRBJ2-2, with D tentatively TRBD2 (7 bases). The CDR3 loop spans 16 amino acids. Germline V gene lookup returns CDR1 SGHTA and CDR2 FQGNSA. V lost 6 bases and J 4 bases, leaving 18 bases between the germline ends.

J is TRBJ1-1 and V is TRBV28; 8 positions match TRBD1. CDR1 is MDHEN and CDR2 is SYDVKM in the germline V gene. This CDR3 contains 13 residues. The CDR3, as DNA: TGTGCGACCTTAGGGACAGGCCACACTGAAGCTTTCTTT. This codes for CATLGTGHTEAFF.

The chain combines TRBV7-9 with TRBJ1-6, with 7 bases aligning to TRBD1. After removal of 2 bases from V and 7 bases from J, the junction contained 5 bases not matched to a gene. Germline CDR1 reads SEHNR; CDR2 reads FQNEAQ (reference sequence). CDR3 size: 15 residues. The CDR3 protein is CASSLRGQANSPLHF. The CDR3 DNA sequence: TGTGCCAGCAGCTTAAGGGGGCAGGCAAATTCACCCCTCCACTTT.

This chain links TRBV19 with TRBJ2-1; 8 bases map to TRBD2. There are 19 residues in the CDR3. CDR1 and CDR2 (germline): LNHDA, SQIVND (reference sequence). J lost 3 bases, V lost 3 bases, and 16 bases had no gene match. CDR3 in DNA: TGTGCCAGTAGTATCACAGGGTCCGGAGTGCTAGCGGGCTACAATGAGCAGTTCTTC. It specifies CASSITGSGVLAGYNEQFF.

The V call is TRBV4-1, the J call TRBJ1-2, with D possibly matching TRBD1 (5 bases). This CDR3 has 15 residues. The V end was cut by 1 base, the J end by 2 bases, with 11 bases between. CDR1 MGHRA and CDR2 YSYEKL come from the germline V gene. In DNA, the CDR3 is TGCGCCAGCAGCCAAGCCCCCCCAGGGAACTATGGCTACACCTTC. Its protein product is CASSQAPPGNYGYTF.